The 19 T cell receptor beta chains given below trace back to one sample, sequenced in a study of blood T cell repertoires in COVID-19. TCRdb keeps only in-frame clones here, not all; method: immunoSEQ multiplex PCR. Among about 38,000 clones listed, 90% were seen once. The sequencing input was peripheral blood. All receptors derive from a man between 60 and 70 years old with active or convalescent COVID-19.

The V and J genes are TRBV9 and TRBJ2-1, with 13 bases lining up with TRBD2. CDR3 length equals 14 residues. Germline V lookup: CDR1 SGDLS, CDR2 YYNGEE. Trimming cost V 7 bases and J 5 bases; bases outside gene matches: 3. In DNA form, the CDR3 reads TGTGCCAGCTCCGGGACTAGCGGGAACAATGAGCAGTTCTTC. Its translation is CASSGTSGNNEQFF.

The chain combines TRBV6-6 with TRBJ1-5; TRBD1 matches at 9 bases. Per germline, CDR1 MNHNY and CDR2 SVGAGI (reference sequence). This CDR3 comprises 17 residues. V shed 5 bases, J shed 0 bases, and the junction held 8 bases outside the gene matches. The CDR3 loop reads CASSRRGQGTSNQPQHF. DNA of the CDR3: TGTGCCAGCAGTCGACGGGGACAGGGTACTAGCAATCAGCCCCAGCATTTT.

This chain uses TRBV7-2 with TRBJ2-3, with 7 bases matching TRBD1. J lost 0 bases, V lost 5 bases, and 5 bases had no gene match. Germline V lookup: CDR1 SGHTA, CDR2 FQGNSA. The CDR3 has 15 residues. Written as DNA, the CDR3 is TGTGCCAGCAGCCCCGGGACAGCTAGCACAGATACGCAGTATTTT. This encodes CASSPGTASTDTQYF. Complete variable domain (other parts from reference TRBV7-2 and TRBJ2-3): GAGVSQSPSNKVTEKGKDVELRCDPISGHTALYWYRQSLGQGLEFLIYFQGNSAPDKSGLPSDRFSAERTGGSVSTLTIQRTQQEDSAVYLCASSPGTASTDTQYFGPGTRLTVL.

For the CDR3, the DNA is TGTGCCAGCACCCACGACAGGGCCTTCGGTGGCTACACCTTC. As protein: CASTHDRAFGGYTF. The chain has TRBV6-5 and TRBJ1-2, with 7 bases lining up with TRBD1. Unmatched junction bases numbered 12, after V lost 7 bases and J lost 7 bases. Germline V gene sequence: CDR1 MNHEY, CDR2 SVGAGI. The CDR3 covers 14 residues.

The rearrangement links TRBV5-4 to TRBJ1-1; a possible D gene is TRBD1 (6 bases). The V gene lost 4 bases and the J gene lost 4 bases, with 14 bases spanning the gap. In germline, CDR1 is SGHNT, CDR2 YYREEE (reference sequence). This CDR3 comprises 14 residues. CDR3 in DNA: TGTGCCAGCAGCATACAGGGACACGGCACTGAAGCTTTCTTT. Translation gives CASSIQGHGTEAFF.

This clone occurred once. The chain joins TRBV7-2 to TRBJ1-4; weak D call: TRBD1 (6 bases). Per the germline V gene, CDR1 is SGHTA and CDR2 is FQGNSA. V gave up 5 bases and J gave up 4 bases, with 17 bases separating them. This CDR3 has 16 amino acids. CDR3 sequence: CASSNFPGQHNEKLFF. CDR3 DNA: TGTGCCAGCAGCAATTTCCCGGGACAACATAATGAAAAACTGTTTTTT.

This chain connects TRBV29-1 to TRBJ1-1, with D perhaps TRBD1 (5 bases). Per the germline V gene, CDR1 is SQVTM and CDR2 is ANQGSEA. V lost 8 bases and J lost 1, with 14 bases in between. The length of the CDR3 is 13 residues. DNA of the CDR3: TGCAGCCCCTGGAGACAGTGGAACACTGAAGCTTTCTTT. It specifies CSPWRQWNTEAFF.

This rearrangement joins TRBV5-1 to TRBJ2-7; weak D call: TRBD2 (6 bases). Trimming shortened V by 4 bases and J by 5 bases, and 16 bases separated the two germline ends. Per the germline V gene, CDR1 is SGHRS and CDR2 is YFSETQ. The CDR3 runs 14 residues. CDR3 protein: CASSLARGNNEQYF. The CDR3 DNA reads TGCGCCAGCAGCCTGGCTCGCGGGAACAACGAGCAGTACTTC.

The CDR3 nucleotides read TGTGCCAGTAGTATCCTCGGGACAGGGAATTCGGAGGAGACCCAGTACTTC. Encoded protein: CASSILGTGNSEETQYF. The gene calls are TRBV19 and TRBJ2-5; 9 bases fit TRBD1. Germline values: CDR1 LNHDA, CDR2 SQIVND (reference sequence). The CDR3 sequence is 17 residues long. V was clipped by 3 bases and J by 5 bases; unmatched bases: 13.

This sequence joins TRBV7-9 and TRBJ2-7; D unclear. Trimming left V 5 bases short and J 2 bases short, with 10 bases between. CDR3 length: 13 residues. The V gene's germline CDR1 is SEHNR and CDR2 FQNEAQ (reference sequence). CDR3 residues: CASSPTTTYEQYF. The CDR3 DNA sequence: TGTGCCAGCAGCCCTACAACTACCTACGAGCAGTACTTC.

V and J are TRBV28 and TRBJ2-7; 8 bases match TRBD2. Trimming at V came to 4 bases and at J to 2 bases, leaving 10 bases not matched to a gene. CDR3 length: 16 amino acids. The V gene's germline CDR1 is MDHEN and CDR2 SYDVKM. The CDR3 is CASSWAYGGEAYEQYF. CDR3 coding DNA: TGTGCCAGCAGTTGGGCCTACGGGGGGGAGGCCTACGAGCAGTACTTC.

The rearrangement joins TRBV18 to TRBJ1-1; 7 bases map to TRBD1. In germline, CDR1 is KGHSH, CDR2 LQKENI. This CDR3 is 14 amino acids long. V dropped 5 bases and J dropped 4; count of bases not matched to a gene: 7. The CDR3 here is CASSATGSSTEAFF. DNA for the CDR3: TGTGCCAGCTCAGCGACAGGGTCTAGCACTGAAGCTTTCTTT.

J is TRBJ2-2 and V is TRBV3-1 (or the pseudogene TRBV3-2); 7 bases map to TRBD2. The CDR3 has 13 amino acids. V shed 6 bases, J shed 5 bases, and the junction held 3 bases outside the gene matches. Germline CDR1 is LGHDT and CDR2 is YNNKEL (reference sequence). CDR3 coding DNA: TGTGCCAGCAGTAGGACTAGGACCGGGGAGCTGTTTTTT. Its translation is CASSRTRTGELFF.

J is TRBJ2-7 and V is TRBV28, with 8 bases that match TRBD1. The germline gives CDR1 MDHEN, CDR2 SYDVKM. The V segment lost 6 bases and the J segment 4 bases; nucleotides outside the gene matches: 14. The CDR3 is 16 amino acids. The CDR3 sequence: CASSTMKTGATYEQYF. The CDR3 DNA is TGTGCCAGCAGCACTATGAAGACAGGGGCGACATACGAGCAGTACTTC.

This clone was seen only once. Here the CDR3 DNA reads TGTGCCAGCAGCTTATCCAGTGTACAAGCCTACGAGCAGTACTTC. It encodes CASSLSSVQAYEQYF. The chain combines TRBV7-2 with TRBJ2-7; no clear D gene. CDR3 length: 15 amino acids. CDR1 SGHTA and CDR2 FQGNSA come from the germline V gene. Trimming pared 2 bases from V and 2 bases from J, leaving 13 bases between.

This clone was detected only once. In DNA form, the CDR3 reads TGTGCCAGCAGTTACGACAGGGCGAACACCGGGGAGCTGTTTTTT. It codes for CASSYDRANTGELFF. The chain employs TRBV6-5 and TRBJ2-2; 7 nucleotides agree with TRBD1. The CDR3 extends over 15 amino acids. CDR1 MNHEY and CDR2 SVGAGI come from the germline V gene. Unmatched junction bases numbered 0, after V lost 2 bases and J lost 0 bases.

This chain uses TRBV28 with TRBJ2-2; D is ambiguous. Germline-derived CDR1 and CDR2 are MDHEN and SYDVKM. V lost 3 bases and J lost 4, with 9 bases in between. CDR3 size: 14 residues. The CDR3 nucleotides are TGTGCCAGCAGTTTCCAGGTCGCCACCGGGGAGCTGTTTTTT. This gives the protein CASSFQVATGELFF.

The chain links TRBV27 to TRBJ2-1; 7 positions agree with TRBD2. This CDR3 comprises 15 residues. Losses at the gene ends were 3 bases for V and 2 bases for J; bases not matched to a gene: 4. Germline lookup yields CDR1 MNHEY and CDR2 SMNVEV (reference sequence). The CDR3 region is CASSLTSHPYNEQFF. Written as DNA, the CDR3 is TGTGCCAGCAGTTTGACTAGCCATCCCTACAATGAGCAGTTCTTC.

This rearrangement joins TRBV5-6 to TRBJ1-2; D not resolved. V lost 0 bases and J lost 0, with 9 bases in between. In germline, CDR1 is SGHDT, CDR2 YYEEEE. The CDR3 extends over 15 amino acids. CDR3 nucleotides: TGTGCCAGCAGCTTGGTCTCTAACTCTAACTATGGCTACACCTTC. Protein product: CASSLVSNSNYGYTF. Together with reference TRBV5-6 and TRBJ1-2, the CDR3 gives the full variable domain: DAGVTQSPTHLIKTRGQQVTLRCSPKSGHDTVSWYQQALGQGPQFIFQYYEEEERQRGNFPDRFSGHQFPNYSSELNVNALLLGDSALYLCASSLVSNSNYGYTFGSGTRLTVV.